Each of the 24 T cell receptor beta chains below was sequenced from the same sample in a study of blood T cell repertoires in COVID-19. Clones were sequenced by immunoSEQ multiplex PCR, and TCRdb holds only the in-frame ones, with some missing. The table shows roughly 390,000 clones, with 85% occurring only once. Sequencing was performed on peripheral blood. The receptors shown here come from a woman between 18 and 29 years old with acute or convalescent COVID-19.

The chain is built from TRBV20-1 and TRBJ2-1; tentatively, D is TRBD1 (5 bases). V lost 6 bases, J lost 5 bases, and 8 bases lay in between. This CDR3 region has 11 residues. CDR1 is DFQATT and CDR2 is SNEGSKA in the germline V gene (reference sequence). The CDR3 is CSADRNNEQFF. The CDR3 region has the DNA TGCAGTGCAGACAGAAACAATGAGCAGTTCTTC.

V is TRBV9 and J is TRBJ2-5; tentatively, D is TRBD1 (5 bases). Germline CDR1 is SGDLS and CDR2 is YYNGEE. The CDR3 is 13 residues long. The V gene lost 3 bases and the J gene lost 5 bases, with 11 bases spanning the gap. The CDR3 region is CASSGTKGETQYF. CDR3 coding DNA: TGTGCCAGCAGCGGGACAAAGGGGGAGACCCAGTACTTC. Full variable domain (missing parts from reference TRBV9 and TRBJ2-5): DSGVTQTPKHLITATGQRVTLRCSPRSGDLSVYWYQQSLDQGLQFLIQYYNGEERAKGNILERFSAQQFPDLHSELNLSSLELGDSALYFCASSGTKGETQYFGPGTRLLVL.

This clone was seen a few times. V and J are TRBV27 and TRBJ2-7; TRBD1 is a possible D gene (7 bases). Germline V gene sequence: CDR1 MNHEY, CDR2 SMNVEV (reference sequence). V lost 2 bases, J lost 6 bases, and 14 bases lay in between. The CDR3 totals 14 residues. CDR3 loop: CASSLKGQGGEQYF. The CDR3 nucleotides are TGTGCCAGCAGTTTAAAGGGTCAGGGGGGCGAGCAGTACTTC.

This clone appeared once. This chain joins TRBV5-4 and TRBJ1-3; the D gene is possibly TRBD1 (6 bases). Germline lookup yields CDR1 SGHNT and CDR2 YYREEE (reference sequence). There are 17 residues in the CDR3. V lost 4 bases and J lost 0, with 17 bases in between. Here the CDR3 reads CASSERTATTSGNTIYF. CDR3 in DNA: TGTGCCAGCAGCGAGAGGACAGCTACAACCTCTGGAAACACCATATATTTT.

The chain combines TRBV28 with TRBJ1-5, with D possibly TRBD1 on 5 matching bases. The germline V gene encodes CDR1 MDHEN and CDR2 SYDVKM. The CDR3 extends over 14 amino acids. The germline V and J ends were trimmed by 2 bases and 9 bases, with 14 bases remaining between them. Here the CDR3 reads CASSLARAGGPQHF. In DNA, the CDR3 is TGTGCCAGCAGTTTAGCCAGGGCCGGCGGGCCCCAGCATTTT.

This chain uses TRBV28 with TRBJ1-4, with D maybe TRBD1 (6 bases). CDR1 is MDHEN, CDR2 SYDVKM, per germline. The CDR3 loop spans 15 amino acids. Trimming pared 5 bases from V and 5 bases from J, leaving 15 bases between. The CDR3 DNA reads as TGTGCCAGCAGTAGGGGGTTGAGCCTAAATGAAAAACTGTTTTTT. Amino acid sequence: CASSRGLSLNEKLFF.

This chain uses TRBV14 with TRBJ2-2; D unresolved. The CDR3 extends over 12 amino acids. In germline, CDR1 is SGHDN, CDR2 FVKESK. V lost 1 base and J 15 bases, leaving 12 bases between the germline ends. The CDR3 sequence: CASSQAGSIVFF. DNA for the CDR3: TGTGCCAGCAGCCAAGCGGGTAGTATCGTGTTTTTT.

The rearrangement joins TRBV5-4 to TRBJ1-2; 8 nucleotides agree with TRBD1. This CDR3 region has 15 residues. The junction had 11 bases not matched to a gene; V was cut back by 4 bases and J by 6 bases. Germline CDR1 and CDR2: SGHNT and YYREEE (reference sequence). The DNA for the CDR3 is TGTGCCAGCAGCGCGTCCGGGACAGGAGTCCATGGCTACACCTTC. Protein: CASSASGTGVHGYTF.

This clone has just one count. V is TRBV11-2 and J is TRBJ2-2; 7 bases map to TRBD2. J lost 3 bases, V lost 5 bases, and 12 bases had no gene match. Germline assignment: CDR1 SGHAT and CDR2 FQNNGV. The CDR3 contains 17 residues. This chain's CDR3 is CASSPSGGVRDTGELFF. The CDR3 nucleotides read TGTGCCAGCAGCCCCAGTGGGGGGGTGAGGGACACCGGGGAGCTGTTTTTT.

This sequence joins TRBV30 and TRBJ1-5; 8 nucleotides align to TRBD1. The CDR3 loop spans 15 amino acids. V shed 4 bases, J shed 0 bases, and the junction held 5 bases outside the gene matches. Germline loops: CDR1 GTSNPN, CDR2 SVGIG (reference sequence). DNA of the CDR3: TGTGCCTGGAACCGTGGGACAGGTAGCAATCAGCCCCAGCATTTT. This codes for CAWNRGTGSNQPQHF.

The genes are TRBV24-1 and TRBJ2-2; 7 bases map to TRBD2. J lost 1 base, V lost 3 bases, and 13 bases had no gene match. The length of the CDR3 is 19 residues. The germline V gene has CDR1 KGHDR and CDR2 SFDVKD. The chain's CDR3 is CATSDPRPGTTLNTGELFF. DNA of the CDR3: TGTGCCACCAGTGATCCCCGACCCGGGACTACCCTGAACACCGGGGAGCTGTTTTTT.

This chain joins TRBV27 and TRBJ1-1; TRBD1 is a possible D gene (6 bases). The CDR3 is 14 amino acids. Trimming cost V 4 bases and J 11 bases, with 20 bases left between them. From germline, CDR1 is MNHEY and CDR2 SMNVEV (reference sequence). The CDR3 region is CASSSSTGLNPAFF. The CDR3 DNA is TGTGCCAGCAGTTCCTCGACAGGTCTAAACCCGGCTTTCTTT.

V gene TRBV19 combines with J gene TRBJ1-3; 7 positions match TRBD1. Germline values: CDR1 LNHDA, CDR2 SQIVND (reference sequence). CDR3 length: 18 residues. The V segment lost 3 bases and the J segment 4 bases; nucleotides outside the gene matches: 15. The CDR3 bases are TGTGCCAGTAGTATCCTCCGGGCAGGGGGAAATGGCGGAAACACCATATATTTT. This encodes CASSILRAGGNGGNTIYF.

In this sample, this clone turned up once. This chain connects TRBV11-2 to TRBJ2-7, with 10 bases lining up with TRBD2. Trimming removed 1 base from V and 4 bases from J; junction bases left unmatched: 4. The CDR3 is 15 residues long. Germline loops: CDR1 SGHAT, CDR2 FQNNGV. This chain's CDR3 is CASSLGSSGGYEQYF. For the CDR3, the DNA is TGTGCCAGCAGCTTAGGGTCTAGCGGGGGTTACGAGCAGTACTTC.

The chain is built from TRBV2 and TRBJ2-3, with a tentative D call TRBD1 (5 bases). Germline CDR1 reads SNHLY; CDR2 reads FYNNEI. The CDR3 is 14 amino acids. V lost 4 bases, J lost 6 bases, and 14 bases lay in between. The CDR3 DNA sequence: TGTGCCAGCAGTGTACGACAGACCCTGGATACGCAGTATTTT. It is translated as CASSVRQTLDTQYF.

The table lists this clone with a few counts. This chain connects TRBV2 to TRBJ2-1; 8 bases line up with TRBD2. Trimming took 7 bases from V and 8 from J; bases not matched to a gene: 7. The CDR3 is 13 residues long. CDR1 SNHLY and CDR2 FYNNEI come from the germline V gene. The CDR3 nucleotides are TGTGCCAGCAAGGGGACTAGGGGCGATGAGCAGTTCTTC. Its translation: CASKGTRGDEQFF.

This chain links TRBV28 with TRBJ1-3; 8 positions agree with TRBD1. Trimming cost V 4 bases and J 0 bases; bases outside gene matches: 5. Per the germline V gene, CDR1 is MDHEN and CDR2 is SYDVKM. This CDR3 is built from 16 residues. CDR3 residues: CASSSPTGGSGNTIYF. DNA of the CDR3: TGTGCCAGCAGTTCCCCTACAGGGGGCTCTGGAAACACCATATATTTT.

The chain recombines TRBV6-5 with TRBJ1-1, with a weak D call TRBD1 (6 bases). Trimming removed 5 bases at V and 0 bases at J, with 10 bases between. Germline assignment: CDR1 MNHEY and CDR2 SVGAGI. The CDR3 has 14 amino acids. CDR3: CASSRTVMNTEAFF. CDR3 in DNA: TGTGCCAGCAGTCGGACAGTTATGAACACTGAAGCTTTCTTT.

Details on this clone: Distinct nucleotide sequences in the sample also encode this CDR3. This sequence joins TRBV7-9 and TRBJ1-6; 7 nucleotides line up with TRBD1. V was pared by 4 bases and J by 10 bases, with 4 bases of the junction left unmatched. This CDR3 comprises 13 residues. Germline loops: CDR1 SEHNR, CDR2 FQNEAQ (reference sequence). The CDR3 is CASSSTGDSPLHF. The CDR3 DNA reads as TGTGCCAGCAGCTCCACAGGGGACTCACCCCTCCACTTT.

The chain carries TRBV5-1 and TRBJ1-1; D ambiguous. This CDR3 comprises 12 residues. The germline V gene encodes CDR1 SGHRS and CDR2 YFSETQ. V lost 4 bases, J lost 8 bases, and 12 bases lay in between. The CDR3 nucleotides are TGCGCCAGCAGCCAGGCGGGCCCCGAAGCTTTCTTT. It translates to CASSQAGPEAFF.

The chain joins TRBV5-1 to TRBJ2-5; maybe TRBD1 (7 bases). Between the trimmed V and J ends, which lost 3 bases and 5 bases, there was a span of 11 bases. The length of the CDR3 is 13 residues. CDR1 is SGHRS, CDR2 YFSETQ, per germline. The CDR3 loop reads CASSWTGGETQYF. The CDR3 coding sequence is TGCGCCAGCAGCTGGACAGGAGGGGAGACCCAGTACTTC.

This chain connects TRBV24-1 to TRBJ1-5, with D possibly being TRBD1 (6 bases). Germline V gives CDR1 KGHDR, CDR2 SFDVKD. V was clipped by 6 bases and J by 7 bases, with 21 bases between them. The CDR3 spans 16 residues. This chain's CDR3 is CATSTPKGGVGQPQHF. CDR3 DNA: TGTGCCACCAGTACCCCTAAGGGGGGGGTAGGACAGCCCCAGCATTTT.

The V call is TRBV2, the J call TRBJ2-7; D may be TRBD1 (6 bases). CDR3 length equals 13 residues. Germline V gene data show CDR1 as SNHLY and CDR2 as FYNNEI. The germline V and J ends were trimmed by 4 bases and 3 bases, with 10 bases remaining between them. The CDR3 sequence: CASSVRQDYEQYF. The DNA of the CDR3 is TGTGCCAGCAGTGTTCGACAGGACTACGAGCAGTACTTC.

The chain recombines TRBV6-5 with TRBJ1-2; TRBD1 might be the D (5 bases). CDR3 length: 16 residues. V lost 3 bases and J lost 0, with 14 bases in between. Germline CDR1 reads MNHEY; CDR2 reads SVGAGI. The CDR3 DNA reads as TGTGCCAGCAGTTATGGCGGGGGGGAAGCTAACTATGGCTACACCTTC. It encodes CASSYGGGEANYGYTF.